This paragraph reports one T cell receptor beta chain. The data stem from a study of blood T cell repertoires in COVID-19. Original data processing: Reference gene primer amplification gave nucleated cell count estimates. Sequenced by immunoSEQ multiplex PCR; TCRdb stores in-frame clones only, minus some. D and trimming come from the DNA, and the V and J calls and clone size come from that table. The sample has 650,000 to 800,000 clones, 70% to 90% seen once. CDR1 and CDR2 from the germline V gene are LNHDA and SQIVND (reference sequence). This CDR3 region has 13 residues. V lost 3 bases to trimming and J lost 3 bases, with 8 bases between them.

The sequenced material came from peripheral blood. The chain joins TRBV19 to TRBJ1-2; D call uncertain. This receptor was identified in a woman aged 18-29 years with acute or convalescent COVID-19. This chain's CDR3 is CASSIGVDYGYTF. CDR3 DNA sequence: TGTGCCAGTAGTATCGGGGTCGACTATGGCTACACCTTC.